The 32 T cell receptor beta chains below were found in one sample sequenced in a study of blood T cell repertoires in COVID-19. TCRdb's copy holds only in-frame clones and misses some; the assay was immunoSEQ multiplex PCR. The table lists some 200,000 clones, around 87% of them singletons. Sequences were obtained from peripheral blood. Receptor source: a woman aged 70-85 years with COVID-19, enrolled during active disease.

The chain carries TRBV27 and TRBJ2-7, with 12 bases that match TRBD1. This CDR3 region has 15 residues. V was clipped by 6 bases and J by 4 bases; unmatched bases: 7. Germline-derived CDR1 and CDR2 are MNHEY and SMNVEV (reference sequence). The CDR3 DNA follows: TGTGCCAGCAGCCGGGGGACAGGGGGCGGGTACGAGCAGTACTTC. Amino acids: CASSRGTGGGYEQYF.

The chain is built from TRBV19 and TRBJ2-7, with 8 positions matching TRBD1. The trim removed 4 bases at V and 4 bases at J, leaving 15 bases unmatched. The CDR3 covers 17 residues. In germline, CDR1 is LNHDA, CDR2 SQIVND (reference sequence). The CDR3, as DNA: TGTGCCAGTAGTACCAAGCCCGGACAGGGAGCAAGTTACGAGCAGTACTTC. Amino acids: CASSTKPGQGASYEQYF.

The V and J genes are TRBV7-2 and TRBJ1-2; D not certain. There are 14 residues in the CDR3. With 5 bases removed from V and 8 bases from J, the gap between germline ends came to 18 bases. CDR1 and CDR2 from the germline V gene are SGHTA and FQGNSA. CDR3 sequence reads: CASSTPGGFWGYTF. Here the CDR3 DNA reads TGTGCCAGCAGCACACCAGGCGGGTTTTGGGGCTACACCTTC.

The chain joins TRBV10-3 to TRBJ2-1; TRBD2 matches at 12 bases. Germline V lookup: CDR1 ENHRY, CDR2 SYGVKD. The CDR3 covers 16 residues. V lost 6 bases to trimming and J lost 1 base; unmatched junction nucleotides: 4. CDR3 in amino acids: CAISPLAGGSYNEQFF. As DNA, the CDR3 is TGTGCCATCAGCCCTCTAGCGGGAGGGTCCTACAATGAGCAGTTCTTC.

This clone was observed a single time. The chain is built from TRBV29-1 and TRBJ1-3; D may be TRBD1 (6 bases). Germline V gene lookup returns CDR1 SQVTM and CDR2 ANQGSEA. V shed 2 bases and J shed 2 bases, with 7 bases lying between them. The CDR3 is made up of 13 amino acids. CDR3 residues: CSVERTAGNTIYF. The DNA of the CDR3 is TGCAGCGTTGAAAGGACAGCTGGAAACACCATATATTTT.

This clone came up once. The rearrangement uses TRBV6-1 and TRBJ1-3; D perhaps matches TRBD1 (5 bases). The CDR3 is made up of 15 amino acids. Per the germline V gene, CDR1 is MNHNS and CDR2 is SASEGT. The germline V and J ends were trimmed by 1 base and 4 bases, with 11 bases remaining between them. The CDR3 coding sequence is TGTGCCAGCAGTGAAGAAGGGGCGTGGGGAAACACCATATATTTT. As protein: CASSEEGAWGNTIYF.

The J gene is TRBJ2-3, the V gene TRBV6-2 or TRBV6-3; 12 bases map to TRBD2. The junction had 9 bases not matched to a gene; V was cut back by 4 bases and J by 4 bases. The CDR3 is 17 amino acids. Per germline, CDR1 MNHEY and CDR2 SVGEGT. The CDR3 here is CASSSRWTSGTADTQYF. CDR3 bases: TGTGCCAGCAGTTCTCGCTGGACTAGCGGGACCGCAGATACGCAGTATTTT.

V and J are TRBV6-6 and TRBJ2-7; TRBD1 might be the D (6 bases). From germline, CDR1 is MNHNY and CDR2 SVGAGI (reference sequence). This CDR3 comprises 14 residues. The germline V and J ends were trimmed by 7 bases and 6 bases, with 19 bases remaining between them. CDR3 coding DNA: TGTGCCAGCAACTCCCAGGGGTCCCATTTCGAGCAGTACTTC. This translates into CASNSQGSHFEQYF.

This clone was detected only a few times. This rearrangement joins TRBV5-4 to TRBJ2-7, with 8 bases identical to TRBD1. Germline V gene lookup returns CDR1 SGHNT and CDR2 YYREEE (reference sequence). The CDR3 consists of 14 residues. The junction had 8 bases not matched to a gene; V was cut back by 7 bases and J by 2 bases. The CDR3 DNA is TGTGCCAGCCGCCGGGCAGGGGGCCCCTACGAGCAGTACTTC. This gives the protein CASRRAGGPYEQYF. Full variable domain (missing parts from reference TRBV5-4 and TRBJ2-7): ETGVTQSPTHLIKTRGQQVTLRCSSQSGHNTVSWYQQALGQGPQFIFQYYREEENGRGNFPPRFSGLQFPNYSSELNVNALELDDSALYLCASRRAGGPYEQYFGPGTRLTVT.

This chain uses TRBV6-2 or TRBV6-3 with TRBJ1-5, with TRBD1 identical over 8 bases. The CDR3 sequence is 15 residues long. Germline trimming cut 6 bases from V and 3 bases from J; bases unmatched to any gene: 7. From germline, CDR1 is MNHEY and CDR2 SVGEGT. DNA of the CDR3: TGTGCCAGCAGCCGAACGACAGGGGTCAATCAGCCCCAGCATTTT. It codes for CASSRTTGVNQPQHF.

The CDR3 nucleotides read TGTGCCAGTAGTACAGGGTACGTGAACACTGAAGCTTTCTTT. Translated: CASSTGYVNTEAFF. The rearrangement joins TRBV19 to TRBJ1-1, with a weak D call TRBD1 (5 bases). CDR1 and CDR2 from the germline V gene are LNHDA and SQIVND (reference sequence). This CDR3 is 14 amino acids long. Trimming removed 4 bases from V and 0 bases from J, with 9 bases in between.

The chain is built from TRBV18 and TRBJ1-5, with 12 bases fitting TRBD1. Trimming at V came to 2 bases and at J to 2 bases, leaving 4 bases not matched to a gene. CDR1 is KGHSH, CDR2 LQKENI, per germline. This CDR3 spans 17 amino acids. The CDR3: CASSPGTGGVGNQPQHF. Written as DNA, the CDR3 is TGTGCCAGCTCACCAGGGACAGGGGGCGTCGGCAATCAGCCCCAGCATTTT.

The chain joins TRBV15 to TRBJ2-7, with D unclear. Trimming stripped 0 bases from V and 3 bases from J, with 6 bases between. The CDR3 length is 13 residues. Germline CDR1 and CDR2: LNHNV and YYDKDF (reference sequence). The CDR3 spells CATSRDSVYEQYF. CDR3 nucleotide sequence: TGTGCCACCAGCAGAGATTCGGTCTACGAGCAGTACTTC.

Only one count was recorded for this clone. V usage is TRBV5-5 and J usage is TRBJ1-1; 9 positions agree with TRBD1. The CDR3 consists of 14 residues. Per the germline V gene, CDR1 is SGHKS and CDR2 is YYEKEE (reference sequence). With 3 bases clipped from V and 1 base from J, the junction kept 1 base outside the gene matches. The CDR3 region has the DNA TGTGCCAGCAGCTGGGGACAGGGGAACACTGAAGCTTTCTTT. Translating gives CASSWGQGNTEAFF.

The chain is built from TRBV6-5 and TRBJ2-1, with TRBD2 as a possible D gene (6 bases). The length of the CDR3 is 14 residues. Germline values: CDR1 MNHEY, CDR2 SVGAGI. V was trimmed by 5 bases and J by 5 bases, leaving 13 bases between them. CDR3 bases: TGTGCCAGCAGTACCGCGACTAGTCACAATGAGCAGTTCTTC. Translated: CASSTATSHNEQFF.

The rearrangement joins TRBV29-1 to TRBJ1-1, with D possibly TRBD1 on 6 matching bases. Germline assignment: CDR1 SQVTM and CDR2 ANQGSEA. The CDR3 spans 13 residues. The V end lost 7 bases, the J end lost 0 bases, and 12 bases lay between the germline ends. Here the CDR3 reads CSGKQGMNTEAFF. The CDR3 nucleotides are TGCAGCGGTAAACAGGGCATGAACACTGAAGCTTTCTTT.

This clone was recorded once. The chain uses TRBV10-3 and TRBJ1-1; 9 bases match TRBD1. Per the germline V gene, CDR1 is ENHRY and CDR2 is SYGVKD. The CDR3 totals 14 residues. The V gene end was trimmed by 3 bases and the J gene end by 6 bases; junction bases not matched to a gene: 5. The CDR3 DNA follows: TGTGCCATCAGTGACTGGGACAGGGTCGCTGAAGCTTTCTTT. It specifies CAISDWDRVAEAFF.

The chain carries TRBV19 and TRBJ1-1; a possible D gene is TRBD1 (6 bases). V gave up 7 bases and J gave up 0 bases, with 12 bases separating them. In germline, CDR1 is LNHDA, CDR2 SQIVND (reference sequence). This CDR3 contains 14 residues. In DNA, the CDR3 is TGTGCCAGTACCCAGGACAGAGTGAACACTGAAGCTTTCTTT. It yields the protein CASTQDRVNTEAFF.

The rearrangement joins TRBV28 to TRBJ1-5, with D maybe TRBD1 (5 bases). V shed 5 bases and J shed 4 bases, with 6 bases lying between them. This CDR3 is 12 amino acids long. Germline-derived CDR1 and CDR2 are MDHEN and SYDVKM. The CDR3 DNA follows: TGTGCCAGCAGTGGGGGGAATCAGCCCCAGCATTTT. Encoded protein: CASSGGNQPQHF.

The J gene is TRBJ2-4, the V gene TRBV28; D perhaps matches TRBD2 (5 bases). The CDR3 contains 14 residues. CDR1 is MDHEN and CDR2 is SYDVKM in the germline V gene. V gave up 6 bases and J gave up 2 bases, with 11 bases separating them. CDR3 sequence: CASSEGGTKNIQYF. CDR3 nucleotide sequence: TGTGCCAGCAGCGAGGGCGGTACCAAAAACATTCAGTACTTC.

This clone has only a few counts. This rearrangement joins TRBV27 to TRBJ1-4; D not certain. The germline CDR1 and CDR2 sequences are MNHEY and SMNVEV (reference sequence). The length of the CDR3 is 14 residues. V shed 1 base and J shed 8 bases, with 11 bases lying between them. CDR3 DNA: TGTGCCAGCAGTTTATTAGGAGGATTCGAAAAACTGTTTTTT. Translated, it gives CASSLLGGFEKLFF.

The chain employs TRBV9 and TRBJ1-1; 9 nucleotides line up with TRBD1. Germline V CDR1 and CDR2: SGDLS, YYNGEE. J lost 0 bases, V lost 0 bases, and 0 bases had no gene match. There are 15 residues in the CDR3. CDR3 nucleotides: TGTGCCAGCAGCGTAGGGGACAGGGTGAACACTGAAGCTTTCTTT. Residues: CASSVGDRVNTEAFF.

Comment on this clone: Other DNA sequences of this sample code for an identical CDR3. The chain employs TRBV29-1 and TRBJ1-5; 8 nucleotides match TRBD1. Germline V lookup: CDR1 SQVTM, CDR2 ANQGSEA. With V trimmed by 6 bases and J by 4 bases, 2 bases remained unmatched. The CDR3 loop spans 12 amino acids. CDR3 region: CSVRQGNQPQHF. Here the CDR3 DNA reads TGCAGCGTAAGACAGGGGAATCAGCCCCAGCATTTT.

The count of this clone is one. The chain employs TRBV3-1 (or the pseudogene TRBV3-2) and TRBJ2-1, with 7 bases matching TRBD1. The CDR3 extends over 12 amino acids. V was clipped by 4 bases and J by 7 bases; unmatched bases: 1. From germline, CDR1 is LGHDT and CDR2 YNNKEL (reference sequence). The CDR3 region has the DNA TGTGCCAGCAGCCGGGGACAGAATGAGCAGTTCTTC. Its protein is CASSRGQNEQFF.

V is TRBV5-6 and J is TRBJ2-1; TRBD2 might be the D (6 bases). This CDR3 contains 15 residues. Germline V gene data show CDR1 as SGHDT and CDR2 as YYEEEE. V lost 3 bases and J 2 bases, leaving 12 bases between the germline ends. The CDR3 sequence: CASSSGLTAYNEQFF. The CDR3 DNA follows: TGTGCCAGCAGCTCGGGACTTACCGCCTACAATGAGCAGTTCTTC.

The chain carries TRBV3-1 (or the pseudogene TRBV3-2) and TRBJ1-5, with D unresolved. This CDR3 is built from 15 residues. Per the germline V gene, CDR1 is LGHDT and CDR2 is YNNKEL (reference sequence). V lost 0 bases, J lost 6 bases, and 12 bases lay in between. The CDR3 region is CASSQDPRGTQPQHF. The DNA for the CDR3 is TGTGCCAGCAGCCAAGATCCCCGAGGAACTCAGCCCCAGCATTTT.

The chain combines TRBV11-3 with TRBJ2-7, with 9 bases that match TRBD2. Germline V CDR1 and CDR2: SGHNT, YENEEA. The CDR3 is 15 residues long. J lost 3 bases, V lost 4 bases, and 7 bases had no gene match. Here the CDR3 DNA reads TGTGCCAGCAGCTCCATAGCGGGGGCGATCTACGAGCAGTACTTC. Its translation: CASSSIAGAIYEQYF.

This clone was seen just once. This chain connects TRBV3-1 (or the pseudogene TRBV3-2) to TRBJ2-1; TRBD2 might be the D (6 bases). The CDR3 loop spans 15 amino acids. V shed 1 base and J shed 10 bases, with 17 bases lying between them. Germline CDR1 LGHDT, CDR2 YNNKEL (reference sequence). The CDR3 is CASSQVRTTISEQFF. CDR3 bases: TGTGCCAGCAGCCAAGTTCGGACTACGATATCGGAGCAGTTCTTC.

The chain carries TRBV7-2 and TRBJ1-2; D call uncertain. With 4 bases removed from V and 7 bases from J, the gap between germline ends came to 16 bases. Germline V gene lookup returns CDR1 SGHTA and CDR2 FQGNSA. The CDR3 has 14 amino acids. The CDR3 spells CASSSPGPLGGYTF. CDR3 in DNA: TGTGCCAGCAGCTCACCAGGTCCCTTGGGTGGCTACACCTTC.

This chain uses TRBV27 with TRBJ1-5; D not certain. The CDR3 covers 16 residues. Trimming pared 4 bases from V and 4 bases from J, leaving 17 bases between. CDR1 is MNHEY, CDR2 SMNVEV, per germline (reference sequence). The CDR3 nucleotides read TGTGCCAGCAGTTCCCTTAGGCGGGGATGGAATCAGCCCCAGCATTTT. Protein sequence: CASSSLRRGWNQPQHF.

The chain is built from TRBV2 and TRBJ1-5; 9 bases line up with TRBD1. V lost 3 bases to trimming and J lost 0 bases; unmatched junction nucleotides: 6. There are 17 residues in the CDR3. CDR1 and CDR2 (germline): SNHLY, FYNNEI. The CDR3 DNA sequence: TGTGCCAGCAGTGATCGCGGGACAGGGTATAGCAATCAGCCCCAGCATTTT. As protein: CASSDRGTGYSNQPQHF.

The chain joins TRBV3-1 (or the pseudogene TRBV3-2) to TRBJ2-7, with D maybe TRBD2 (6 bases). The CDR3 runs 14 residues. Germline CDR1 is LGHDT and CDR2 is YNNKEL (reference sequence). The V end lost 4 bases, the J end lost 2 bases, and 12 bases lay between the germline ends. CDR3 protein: CASSRGTHAYEQYF. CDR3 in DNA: TGTGCCAGCAGCCGCGGGACTCACGCCTACGAGCAGTACTTC.